The 25 T cell receptor beta chains given below trace back to one sample, sequenced in a study of siplizumab effects on memory and regulatory T cells. The repertoire was sequenced with immunoSEQ multiplex PCR; TCRdb's copy has only in-frame clones and lacks some. The data contain tens of thousands of clones, approximately 95% of them singletons. The specimen sequenced was CD8+ T cells sorted from blood. The source of these receptors is a human donor in good health.

CDR3 sequence: CASSLRAEETQYF. The DNA of the CDR3 is TGTGCCAGCAGCTTAAGGGCGGAAGAGACCCAGTACTTC. The chain joins TRBV7-3 to TRBJ2-5, with no clear D. The CDR3 loop spans 13 amino acids. The V end lost 1 base, the J end lost 3 bases, and 6 bases lay between the germline ends. From germline, CDR1 is SGHTA and CDR2 FQGTGA.

This clone was seen a single time. The rearrangement uses TRBV7-2 and TRBJ2-7; 9 bases agree with TRBD1. The CDR3 extends over 17 amino acids. Germline V gene lookup returns CDR1 SGHTA and CDR2 FQGNSA. The trim removed 1 base at V and 6 bases at J, leaving 13 bases unmatched. In DNA, the CDR3 is TGTGCCAGCAGCTTAGGGGCCACTGGGACAGGGCCCTCCGAGCAGTACTTC. It translates to CASSLGATGTGPSEQYF.

The chain recombines TRBV5-1 with TRBJ2-3; tentatively, D is TRBD1 (7 bases). The V end was cut by 0 bases, the J end by 3 bases, with 11 bases between. Per germline, CDR1 SGHRS and CDR2 YFSETQ. CDR3 length equals 15 residues. The CDR3 is CASSLGQGLTDTQYF. CDR3 DNA sequence: TGCGCCAGCAGCTTGGGACAGGGACTGACAGATACGCAGTATTTT.

The V gene is TRBV5-5, the J gene TRBJ2-3; the D gene could be TRBD1 or TRBD2 (6 bases each). Germline V gene lookup returns CDR1 SGHKS and CDR2 YYEKEE (reference sequence). V gave up 7 bases and J gave up 4 bases, with 13 bases separating them. The CDR3 sequence is 13 residues long. The CDR3 coding sequence is TGTGCCAGCGGAGGGAACAGGGCAGATACGCAGTATTTT. Its protein product is CASGGNRADTQYF.

This chain joins TRBV5-4 and TRBJ2-1; no reliable D call. There are 13 residues in the CDR3. From germline, CDR1 is SGHNT and CDR2 YYREEE (reference sequence). Between the trimmed V and J ends, which lost 2 bases and 9 bases, there was a span of 12 bases. The CDR3 DNA sequence: TGTGCCAGCAGCTTAGCTCGGTTAAGTGAGCAGTTCTTC. Translating it yields CASSLARLSEQFF.

This chain links TRBV4-3 with TRBJ2-7; a possible D gene is TRBD2 (6 bases). Trimming shortened V by 4 bases and J by 0 bases, and 13 bases separated the two germline ends. Germline assignment: CDR1 LGHNA and CDR2 YSLEER. This CDR3 is built from 15 residues. The CDR3 sequence: CASSRDFDYSYEQYF. The CDR3, as DNA: TGCGCCAGCAGCCGGGACTTCGATTACTCCTACGAGCAGTACTTC.

The genes are TRBV7-9 and TRBJ2-7, with unresolved D. Trimming removed 3 bases at V and 7 bases at J, with 13 bases between. The CDR3 consists of 13 residues. The V gene's germline CDR1 is SEHNR and CDR2 FQNEAQ (reference sequence). The CDR3: CASSFENRVEQYF. In DNA form, the CDR3 reads TGTGCCAGCAGCTTTGAGAATCGAGTGGAGCAGTACTTC.

J is TRBJ1-2 and V is TRBV28; 9 bases match TRBD1. The CDR3 is 18 amino acids. After removal of 3 bases from V and 1 base from J, the junction contained 12 bases not matched to a gene. The germline V gene has CDR1 MDHEN and CDR2 SYDVKM. The CDR3 region has the DNA TGTGCCAGCAGTTTCCCCCGGGACAGGGTATCGCTTAACTATGGCTACACCTTC. It codes for CASSFPRDRVSLNYGYTF.

This chain uses TRBV7-9 with TRBJ2-7; TRBD1 matches 9 bases. Germline V CDR1 and CDR2: SEHNR, FQNEAQ (reference sequence). The CDR3 has 13 residues. Trimming took 4 bases from V and 4 from J; bases not matched to a gene: 2. As DNA, the CDR3 is TGTGCCAGCAGCTCGGACAGGGGATACGAGCAGTACTTC. Residues: CASSSDRGYEQYF.

This clone is a singleton in its sample. The rearrangement links TRBV27 to TRBJ2-3, with 12 bases identical to TRBD2. Germline V lookup: CDR1 MNHEY, CDR2 SMNVEV (reference sequence). Unmatched junction bases numbered 6, after V lost 5 bases and J lost 6 bases. The CDR3 has 15 residues. CDR3 bases: TGTGCCAGCAGTCCCACTAGCGGGGGGCGGGATACGCAGTATTTT. This gives the protein CASSPTSGGRDTQYF.

The genes are TRBV11-3 and TRBJ2-1; D gene ambiguous. Trimming left V 5 bases short and J 7 bases short, with 12 bases between. The germline V gene encodes CDR1 SGHNT and CDR2 YENEEA. The CDR3 extends over 13 amino acids. CDR3 sequence: CASSLLPDNEQFF. As DNA, the CDR3 is TGTGCCAGCAGCCTCCTCCCCGATAATGAGCAGTTCTTC.

J is TRBJ2-1 and V is TRBV6-5, with D hard to call. V was cut by 4 bases and J by 4 bases, with 2 bases left in between. The CDR3 sequence is 11 residues long. Germline V gene lookup returns CDR1 MNHEY and CDR2 SVGAGI. The CDR3 here is CASSLYNEQFF. Here the CDR3 DNA reads TGTGCCAGCAGTTTATACAATGAGCAGTTCTTC.

The sample holds one count of this clone. The chain recombines TRBV12-5 with TRBJ1-2, with D maybe TRBD1 (6 bases). CDR1 and CDR2 from the germline V gene are LGHNT and FRNRAP. The CDR3 extends over 15 amino acids. Trimming removed 2 bases from V and 9 bases from J, with 19 bases in between. This CDR3 reads CASGLYLRQEDRYTF. The CDR3 DNA reads TGTGCTAGTGGTTTGTATTTGAGACAGGAGGATCGCTACACCTTC. Using reference TRBV12-5 and TRBJ1-2 for the parts outside the CDR3, the full variable domain is DARVTQTPRHKVTEMGQEVTMRCQPILGHNTVFWYRQTMMQGLELLAYFRNRAPLDDSGMPKDRFSAEMPDATLATLKIQPSEPRDSAVYFCASGLYLRQEDRYTFGSGTRLTVV.

Concerning this clone: Other nucleotide sequences from this sample produce the same CDR3. The rearrangement links TRBV9 to TRBJ1-1; D is possibly TRBD1 (6 bases). V lost 3 bases and J 0 bases, leaving 9 bases between the germline ends. Germline CDR1 is SGDLS and CDR2 is YYNGEE. The CDR3 length is 14 residues. This CDR3 is CASSATGMNTEAFF. The CDR3 nucleotides are TGTGCCAGCAGCGCGACAGGCATGAACACTGAAGCTTTCTTT.

The chain links TRBV27 to TRBJ1-2; TRBD1 matches at 7 bases. In germline, CDR1 is MNHEY, CDR2 SMNVEV (reference sequence). This CDR3 comprises 13 residues. V shed 5 bases, J shed 5 bases, and the junction held 5 bases outside the gene matches. Here the CDR3 reads CASSHRGGYGYTF. DNA for the CDR3: TGTGCCAGCAGTCACAGGGGTGGATATGGCTACACCTTC.

This clone was seen more than once but under ten times. The chain carries TRBV2 and TRBJ2-5; perhaps TRBD1 as D (6 bases). The CDR3 runs 15 residues. Germline assignment: CDR1 SNHLY and CDR2 FYNNEI. The ends were cut back, 0 bases at V and 5 bases at J, with 13 bases in the middle. CDR3 protein: CASSEALGTKETQYF. The CDR3 nucleotides are TGTGCCAGCAGTGAAGCGCTTGGGACAAAGGAGACCCAGTACTTC. Variable domain in full (rest from reference TRBV2 and TRBJ2-5): EPEVTQTPSHQVTQMGQEVILRCVPISNHLYFYWYRQILGQKVEFLVSFYNNEISEKSEIFDDQFSVERPDGSNFTLKIRSTKLEDSAMYFCASSEALGTKETQYFGPGTRLLVL.

The rearrangement links TRBV5-6 to TRBJ2-1; D uncertain. Germline CDR1 reads SGHDT; CDR2 reads YYEEEE. Trimming pared 6 bases from V and 4 bases from J, leaving 11 bases between. CDR3 length: 13 residues. CDR3 amino acids: CASTSGRYNEQFF. DNA for the CDR3: TGTGCCAGCACCTCGGGTCGGTACAATGAGCAGTTCTTC.

CDR3 loop: CASSLGLAGVNEQFF. In nucleotides, the CDR3 is TGCGCCAGCAGCCTGGGACTAGCGGGAGTAAATGAGCAGTTCTTC. The genes are TRBV5-1 and TRBJ2-1, with 14 bases lining up with TRBD2. Germline lookup yields CDR1 SGHRS and CDR2 YFSETQ. The CDR3 has 15 amino acids. J gave up 7 bases and V 4 bases, and 4 bases lay outside the gene matches.

A single count supports this clone. The chain has TRBV9 and TRBJ2-7; perhaps TRBD1 as D (7 bases). Germline V gene sequence: CDR1 SGDLS, CDR2 YYNGEE. V lost 2 bases to trimming and J lost 7 bases, with 13 bases between them. The CDR3 runs 13 residues. The CDR3 is CASSVTGAGEQYF. CDR3 in DNA: TGTGCCAGCAGCGTCACAGGGGCGGGAGAGCAGTACTTC.

The gene calls are TRBV6-1 and TRBJ1-2; D is possibly TRBD1 (6 bases). V was cut by 1 base and J by 5 bases, with 8 bases left in between. CDR3 size: 13 residues. CDR1 and CDR2 (germline): MNHNS, SASEGT. The CDR3 sequence is CASSEGQDYGYTF. The DNA of the CDR3 is TGTGCCAGCAGTGAAGGACAGGATTATGGCTACACCTTC.

The genes are TRBV4-1 and TRBJ1-2, with TRBD1 matching over 11 bases. This CDR3 has 15 residues. The V and J ends lost 5 bases and 6 bases, in that order; junction bases with no gene match: 8. The germline V gene encodes CDR1 MGHRA and CDR2 YSYEKL. CDR3 residues: CASSIGQGAWNGYTF. The CDR3 nucleotides are TGCGCCAGCAGCATCGGACAGGGGGCATGGAATGGCTACACCTTC.

The chain has TRBV4-1 and TRBJ2-1, with 12 bases lining up with TRBD2. With V trimmed by 3 bases and J by 14 bases, 17 bases remained unmatched. The CDR3 runs 17 residues. Germline values: CDR1 MGHRA, CDR2 YSYEKL. The CDR3 spells CASSQENKGLAGGPEFF. The CDR3 DNA follows: TGCGCCAGCAGCCAGGAAAATAAAGGGCTAGCGGGAGGGCCGGAGTTCTTC.

The CDR3 DNA reads as TGTGCCAGCAGCCAAGGTATTGAGAGCAATGAGCAGTTCTTC. Translating it yields CASSQGIESNEQFF. J is TRBJ2-1 and V is TRBV4-2; D remains unclear. V lost 1 base to trimming and J lost 6 bases, with 10 bases between them. The CDR3 length is 14 residues. Germline CDR1 LGHNA, CDR2 YNFKEQ.

V usage is TRBV4-1 and J usage is TRBJ2-7; 7 bases are shared with TRBD1. The junction had 10 bases not matched to a gene; V was cut back by 2 bases and J by 3 bases. The CDR3 has 16 amino acids. CDR1 and CDR2 (germline): MGHRA, YSYEKL. The CDR3 is CASSQPSGSGGYEQYF. The CDR3 DNA reads as TGCGCCAGCAGCCAACCTTCTGGGTCAGGGGGCTACGAGCAGTACTTC.

The table lists this clone with a few counts. The V and J genes are TRBV28 and TRBJ1-5; 9 bases are shared with TRBD1. Germline V gene sequence: CDR1 MDHEN, CDR2 SYDVKM. The CDR3 runs to 15 residues. With V trimmed by 3 bases and J by 7 bases, 7 bases remained unmatched. The CDR3 coding sequence is TGTGCCAGCAGTTTGGGGACAGGGTCCCAACAGCCCCAGCATTTT. Translated: CASSLGTGSQQPQHF.